These 5 T cell receptor beta chains were all obtained from the same sample, sequenced in a study of blood T cell repertoires in COVID-19. TCRdb's copy holds only in-frame clones and misses some; the assay was immunoSEQ multiplex PCR. The table records roughly 500,000 clones, about nine tenths of them present only once. The specimen sequenced was PBMCs or T cells enriched from blood (not recorded which). These receptors were collected from a woman aged 55-69 years who had recovered from COVID-19.

The chain couples TRBV5-6 to TRBJ2-6; D unresolved. The CDR3 has 18 amino acids. V gave up 3 bases and J gave up 3 bases, with 19 bases separating them. CDR1 is SGHDT, CDR2 YYEEEE, per germline. The CDR3 loop is CASSSLMETESGANVLTF. The CDR3 bases are TGTGCCAGCAGCTCCCTGATGGAAACAGAAAGTGGGGCCAACGTCCTGACTTTC.

V is TRBV18 and J is TRBJ2-6; the D gene is possibly TRBD1 (6 bases). V was pared by 6 bases and J by 3 bases, with 15 bases between. The CDR3 spans 16 residues. Germline CDR1 reads KGHSH; CDR2 reads LQKENI. The CDR3 DNA sequence: TGTGCCAGCTCCCTAACGACAGGCGGTGGGGCCAACGTCCTGACTTTC. Translation: CASSLTTGGGANVLTF.

The V and J genes are TRBV5-1 and TRBJ1-1; D possibly corresponds to TRBD1 (6 bases). CDR1 is SGHRS, CDR2 YFSETQ, per germline. This CDR3 comprises 15 residues. V was pared by 4 bases and J by 0 bases, with 13 bases between. The CDR3 sequence: CASSLDDRMNTEAFF. The CDR3 nucleotides read TGCGCCAGCAGCCTTGACGACAGGATGAACACTGAAGCTTTCTTT.

The rearrangement joins TRBV3-1 (or the pseudogene TRBV3-2) to TRBJ2-7; TRBD2 aligns across 7 bases. This CDR3 has 12 residues. The V and J ends lost 4 bases and 7 bases, in that order; junction bases with no gene match: 4. Germline values: CDR1 LGHDT, CDR2 YNNKEL (reference sequence). CDR3 in amino acids: CASSRGGGEQYV. Here the CDR3 DNA reads TGTGCCAGCAGCCGTGGGGGGGGAGAGCAGTACGTC.

This clone appeared once. The rearrangement uses TRBV4-1 and TRBJ1-2, with 9 positions matching TRBD1. The ends lost 5 bases at V and 8 bases at J; junction bases unmatched: 9. CDR3 length equals 14 residues. From germline, CDR1 is MGHRA and CDR2 YSYEKL. The CDR3 bases are TGCGCCAGCAGCTTAGGGACAGGGAGTTCGGGCTACACCTTC. This gives the protein CASSLGTGSSGYTF.